A single sample is the source of the 4 T cell receptor beta chains below, sequenced in a study of blood T cells in healthy people across ages. Together with a sample-barcoded 5' primer, a J-beta primer mix was included in a second PCR lasting about 7 to 11 cycles. TCRdb independently ran MiXCR on the 5' RACE reads; one entry per CDR3 protein. The data show about a million distinct CDR3 sequences, around 49% seen once. Input material: blood. The receptor source for this set is a young man in good health.

The genes are TRBV7-2 and TRBJ1-2; D gene uncertain. CDR1 is SGHTA, CDR2 FQGNSA, per germline. Trimming stripped 4 bases from V and 2 bases from J, with 11 bases between. This CDR3 comprises 14 residues. CDR3 sequence: CASSWVSLNYGYTF. In nucleotides, the CDR3 is TGTGCCAGCAGCTGGGTGAGCTTAAACTATGGCTACACCTTC.

This chain links TRBV28 with TRBJ2-7, with 12 bases that match TRBD2. Germline V lookup: CDR1 MDHEN, CDR2 SYDVKM. The junction had 12 bases not matched to a gene; V was cut back by 7 bases and J by 2 bases. The CDR3 contains 17 residues. For the CDR3, the DNA is TGTGCCAGCATATCTAGCGGGGGGGGATCGCGGACCTACGAGCAGTACTTC. The encoded protein is CASISSGGGSRTYEQYF.

The V and J genes are TRBV28 and TRBJ1-1; D not certain. Germline assignment: CDR1 MDHEN and CDR2 SYDVKM. V gave up 5 bases and J gave up 4 bases, with 11 bases separating them. The CDR3 length is 13 residues. The CDR3 DNA reads as TGTGCCAGCAGTCGGCAGAGGCTCACTGAAGCTTTCTTT. This sequence encodes CASSRQRLTEAFF.

The chain has TRBV10-3 and TRBJ2-7; tentative D call: TRBD2 (6 bases). The CDR3 sequence is 15 residues long. CDR1 and CDR2 (germline): ENHRY, SYGVKD. In nucleotides, the CDR3 is TGTGCAATCGGGGGATCGGCGGAGTCCCTCTACGAGCAGTACTTC. Its protein product is CAIGGSAESLYEQYF.